These 9 T cell receptor beta chains originate from one sample sequenced in a study of blood T cell repertoires in COVID-19. Generated by immunoSEQ multiplex PCR, the TCRdb table keeps only in-frame clones and is missing some. Of 130,000 to 150,000 clones listed, more than 75% were seen once; the top ten hold roughly 37%. Source material: peripheral blood. The receptors were gathered from a middle-aged man who had recovered from COVID-19.

This clone was observed once. The V and J genes are TRBV5-6 and TRBJ1-1; D not resolved. V was pared by 4 bases and J by 11 bases, with 15 bases between. This CDR3 is 12 amino acids long. Germline V gene lookup returns CDR1 SGHDT and CDR2 YYEEEE. CDR3 protein: CASSIGPSKAFF. In DNA, the CDR3 is TGTGCCAGCAGCATTGGGCCTTCCAAGGCTTTCTTT.

The chain recombines TRBV4-3 with TRBJ1-5; 8 bases fit TRBD1. The V and J ends lost 3 bases and 6 bases, in that order; junction bases with no gene match: 4. Germline CDR1 is LGHNA and CDR2 is YSLEER. The CDR3 extends over 14 amino acids. CDR3 DNA sequence: TGCGCCAGCAGCCAGGACAGGGTCGGTCAGCCCCAGCATTTT. This translates into CASSQDRVGQPQHF.

The genes are TRBV6-2 or TRBV6-3 and TRBJ2-7, with D possibly TRBD1 on 5 matching bases. Germline V gene data show CDR1 as MNHEY and CDR2 as SVGEGT. The CDR3 is made up of 13 amino acids. Trimming stripped 2 bases from V and 3 bases from J, with 8 bases between. The CDR3 is CASSYRQGYEQYF. In DNA, the CDR3 is TGTGCCAGCAGTTACCGGCAGGGCTACGAGCAGTACTTC.

The V gene is TRBV7-3, the J gene TRBJ2-1; D may be TRBD1 (6 bases). Germline-derived CDR1 and CDR2 are SGHTA and FQGTGA. V was cut by 5 bases and J by 0 bases, with 11 bases left in between. The CDR3 consists of 15 residues. Written as DNA, the CDR3 is TGTGCCAGCAGCCCAACAGGGAACTCCTACAATGAGCAGTTCTTC. This sequence encodes CASSPTGNSYNEQFF.

DNA for the CDR3: TGTGCCAGCAGCCAAGATGGCCCCACTAGCGGGGGCTGTATCTACAATGAGCAGTTCTTC. It is translated as CASSQDGPTSGGCIYNEQFF. The V gene is TRBV3-1 (or the pseudogene TRBV3-2), the J gene TRBJ2-1, with 11 bases lining up with TRBD2. This CDR3 region has 20 residues. With 0 bases clipped from V and 3 bases from J, the junction kept 13 bases outside the gene matches. Germline V gene data show CDR1 as LGHDT and CDR2 as YNNKEL (reference sequence).

DNA for the CDR3: TGTGCCAGTAGTGAGGCCAGGGGTAACTATGGCTACACCTTC. It translates to CASSEARGNYGYTF. The chain couples TRBV19 to TRBJ1-2; TRBD1 is a possible D gene (6 bases). Germline loops: CDR1 LNHDA, CDR2 SQIVND (reference sequence). With 5 bases removed from V and 1 base from J, the gap between germline ends came to 11 bases. This CDR3 region has 14 residues.

CDR3: CASSWDRAANTGELFF. The CDR3 DNA reads as TGTGCCAGCAGCTGGGACAGGGCCGCCAACACCGGGGAGCTGTTTTTT. The chain combines TRBV6-6 with TRBJ2-2, with 9 bases aligning to TRBD1. Germline V gene sequence: CDR1 MNHNY, CDR2 SVGAGI (reference sequence). The CDR3 loop spans 16 amino acids. V dropped 6 bases and J dropped 2; count of bases not matched to a gene: 7.

The V call is TRBV2, the J call TRBJ2-5; 12 bases are a match to TRBD1. J gave up 5 bases and V 6 bases, and 4 bases lay outside the gene matches. This CDR3 is built from 14 residues. CDR1 and CDR2 (germline): SNHLY, FYNNEI. The CDR3 DNA reads TGTGCCAGCAGGGGACAGGGGGCCTGTGAGACCCAGTACTTC. It specifies CASRGQGACETQYF.

The rearrangement links TRBV4-1 to TRBJ1-6; a weak D match, TRBD1 (5 bases). Per germline, CDR1 MGHRA and CDR2 YSYEKL. CDR3 length: 16 amino acids. Trimming cost V 4 bases and J 9 bases, with 19 bases left between them. The CDR3 nucleotides read TGCGCCAGCAGCCTCGGCAGGGATCCGCGAGGTTCACCCCTCCACTTT. The encoded protein is CASSLGRDPRGSPLHF.